The present TCR beta chain was sequenced within a study of CD8 T cells in ankylosing spondylitis. General observations from the study: Matched synovial fluid from ankylosing spondylitis patients was reported to be enriched for disease-linked clones. Characteristic, it appeared, of ankylosing spondylitis blood was a TCR beta motif of about eight highly homologous variants. CD8+ by phenotype, disease-linked clones were relatively rare in peripheral blood.

The CDR3 covers 15 residues. Deletions cut 5 bases from V and 4 bases from J, with 18 bases between. Germline CDR1 SEHNR, CDR2 FQNEAQ (reference sequence). For TCR beta, libraries came from quantitative 5'-RACE with molecular barcodes. TCRdb used MiXCR to reprocess the 5' RACE reads, holding one entry per CDR3 protein. This sample has about 160,000 distinct CDR3 sequences, with 8.5% to 10% found just once. A word on this clonotype: Antigen: not known.

The specimen was blood, either unsorted or a sorted T cell fraction (not recorded which). This receptor was obtained from a female donor with ankylosing spondylitis or in good health (not recorded which). The rearrangement joins TRBV7-9 to TRBJ2-7, with D maybe TRBD1 (6 bases). The CDR3 protein is CASSSTGPTWYEQYF. In nucleotides, the CDR3 is TGTGCCAGCAGCAGTACAGGGCCTACCTGGTACGAGCAGTACTTC.